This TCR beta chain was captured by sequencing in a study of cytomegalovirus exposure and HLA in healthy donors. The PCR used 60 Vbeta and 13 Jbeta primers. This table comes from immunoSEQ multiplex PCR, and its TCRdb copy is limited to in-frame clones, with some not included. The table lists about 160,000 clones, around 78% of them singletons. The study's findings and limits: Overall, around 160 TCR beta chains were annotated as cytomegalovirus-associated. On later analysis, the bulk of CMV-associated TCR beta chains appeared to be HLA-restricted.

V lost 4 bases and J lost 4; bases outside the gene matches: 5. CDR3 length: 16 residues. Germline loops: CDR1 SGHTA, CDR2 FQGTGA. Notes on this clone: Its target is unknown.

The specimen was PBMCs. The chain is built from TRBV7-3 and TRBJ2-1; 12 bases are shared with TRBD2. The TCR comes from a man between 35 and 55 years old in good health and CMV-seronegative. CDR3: CASSSGLAGPYNEQFF. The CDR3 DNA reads TGTGCCAGCAGCTCTGGACTAGCGGGACCTTACAATGAGCAGTTCTTC.